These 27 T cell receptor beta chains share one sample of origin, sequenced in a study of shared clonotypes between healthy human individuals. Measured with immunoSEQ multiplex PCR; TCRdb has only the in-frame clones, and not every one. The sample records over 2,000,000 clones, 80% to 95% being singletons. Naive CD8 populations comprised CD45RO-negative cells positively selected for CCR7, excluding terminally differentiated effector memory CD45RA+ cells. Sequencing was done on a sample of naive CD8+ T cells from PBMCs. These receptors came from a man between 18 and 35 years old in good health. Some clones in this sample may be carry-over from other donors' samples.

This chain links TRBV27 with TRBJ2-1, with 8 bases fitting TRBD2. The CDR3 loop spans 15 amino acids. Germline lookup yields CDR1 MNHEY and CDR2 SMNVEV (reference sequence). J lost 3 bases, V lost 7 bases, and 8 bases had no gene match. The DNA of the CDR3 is TGTGCCAGCAACCCTAGCGCGGGAGGCTACAATGAGCAGTTCTTC. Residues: CASNPSAGGYNEQFF.

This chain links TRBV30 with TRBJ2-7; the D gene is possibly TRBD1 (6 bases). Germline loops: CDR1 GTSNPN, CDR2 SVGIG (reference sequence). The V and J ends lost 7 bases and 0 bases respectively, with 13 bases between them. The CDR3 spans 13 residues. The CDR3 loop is CASGRDTSYEQYF. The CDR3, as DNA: TGTGCCTCTGGACGGGACACCTCCTACGAGCAGTACTTC.

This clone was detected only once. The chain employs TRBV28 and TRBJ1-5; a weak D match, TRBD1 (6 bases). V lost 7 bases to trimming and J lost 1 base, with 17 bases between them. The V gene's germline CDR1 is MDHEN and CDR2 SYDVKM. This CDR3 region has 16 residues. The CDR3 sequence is CASTTPAGASNQPQHF. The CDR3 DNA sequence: TGTGCCAGCACCACCCCGGCGGGGGCAAGCAATCAGCCCCAGCATTTT. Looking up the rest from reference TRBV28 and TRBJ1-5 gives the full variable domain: DVKVTQSSRYLVKRTGEKVFLECVQDMDHENMFWYRQDPGLGLRLIYFSYDVKMKEKGDIPEGYSVSREKKERFSLILESASTNQTSMYLCASTTPAGASNQPQHFGDGTRLSIL.

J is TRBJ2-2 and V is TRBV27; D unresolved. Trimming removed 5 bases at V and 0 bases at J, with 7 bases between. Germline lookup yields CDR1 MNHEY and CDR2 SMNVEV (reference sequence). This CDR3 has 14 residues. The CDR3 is CASSHRTNTGELFF. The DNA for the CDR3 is TGTGCCAGCAGTCACCGAACGAACACCGGGGAGCTGTTTTTT.

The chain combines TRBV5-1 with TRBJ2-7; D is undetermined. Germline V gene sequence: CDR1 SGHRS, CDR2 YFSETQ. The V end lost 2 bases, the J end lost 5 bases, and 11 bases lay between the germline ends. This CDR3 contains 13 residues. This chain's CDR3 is CASSFPGTNEQYF. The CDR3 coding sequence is TGCGCCAGCAGCTTCCCAGGTACGAACGAGCAGTACTTC. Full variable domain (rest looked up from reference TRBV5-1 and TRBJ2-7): KAGVTQTPRYLIKTRGQQVTLSCSPISGHRSVSWYQQTPGQGLQFLFEYFSETQRNKGNFPGRFSGRQFSNSRSEMNVSTLELGDSALYLCASSFPGTNEQYFGPGTRLTVT.

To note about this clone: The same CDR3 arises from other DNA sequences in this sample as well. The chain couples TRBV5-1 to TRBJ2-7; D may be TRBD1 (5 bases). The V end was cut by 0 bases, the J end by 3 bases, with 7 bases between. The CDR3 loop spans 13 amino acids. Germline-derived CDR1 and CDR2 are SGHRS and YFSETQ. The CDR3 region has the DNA TGCGCCAGCAGCTTGGGACAGAACTACGAGCAGTACTTC. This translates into CASSLGQNYEQYF.

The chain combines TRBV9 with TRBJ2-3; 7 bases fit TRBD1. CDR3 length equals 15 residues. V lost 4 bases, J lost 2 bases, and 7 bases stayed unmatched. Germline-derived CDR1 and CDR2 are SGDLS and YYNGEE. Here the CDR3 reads CASSSSGQYTDTQYF. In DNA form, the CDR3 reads TGTGCCAGCAGCTCTTCGGGACAGTACACAGATACGCAGTATTTT.

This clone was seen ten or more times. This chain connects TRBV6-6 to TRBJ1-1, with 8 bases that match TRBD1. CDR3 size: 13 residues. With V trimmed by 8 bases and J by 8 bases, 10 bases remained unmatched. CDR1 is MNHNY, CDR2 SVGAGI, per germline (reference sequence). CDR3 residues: CASGLGQATEAFF. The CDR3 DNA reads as TGTGCCAGCGGACTGGGACAGGCGACCGAAGCTTTCTTT.

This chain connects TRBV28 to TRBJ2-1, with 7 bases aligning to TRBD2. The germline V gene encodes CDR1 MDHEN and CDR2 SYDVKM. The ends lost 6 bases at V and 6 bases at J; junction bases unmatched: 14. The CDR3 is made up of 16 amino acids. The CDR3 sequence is CASRSVGGSLLNEQFF. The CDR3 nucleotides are TGTGCCAGCAGATCAGTAGGCGGGAGCCTGCTCAATGAGCAGTTCTTC. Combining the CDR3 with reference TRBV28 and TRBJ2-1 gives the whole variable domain DVKVTQSSRYLVKRTGEKVFLECVQDMDHENMFWYRQDPGLGLRLIYFSYDVKMKEKGDIPEGYSVSREKKERFSLILESASTNQTSMYLCASRSVGGSLLNEQFFGPGTRLTVL.

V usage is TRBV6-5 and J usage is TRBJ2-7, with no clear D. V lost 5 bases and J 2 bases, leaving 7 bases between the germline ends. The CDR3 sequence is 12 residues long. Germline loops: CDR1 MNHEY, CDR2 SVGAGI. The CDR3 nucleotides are TGTGCCAGCAGTAAAAGTCCCTACGAGCAGTACTTC. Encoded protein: CASSKSPYEQYF.

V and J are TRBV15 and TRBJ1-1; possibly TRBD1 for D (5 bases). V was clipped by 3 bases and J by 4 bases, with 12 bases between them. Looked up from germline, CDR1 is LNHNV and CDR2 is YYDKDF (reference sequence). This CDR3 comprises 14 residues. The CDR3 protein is CATSSPVGVTEAFF. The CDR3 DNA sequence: TGTGCCACCAGCAGTCCAGTAGGGGTCACTGAAGCTTTCTTT.

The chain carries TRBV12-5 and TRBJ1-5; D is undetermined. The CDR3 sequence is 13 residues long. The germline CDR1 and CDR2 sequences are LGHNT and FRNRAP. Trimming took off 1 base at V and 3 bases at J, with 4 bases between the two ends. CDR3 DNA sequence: TGTGCTAGTGGTTTGGGGGTCAATCAGCCCCAGCATTTT. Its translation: CASGLGVNQPQHF.

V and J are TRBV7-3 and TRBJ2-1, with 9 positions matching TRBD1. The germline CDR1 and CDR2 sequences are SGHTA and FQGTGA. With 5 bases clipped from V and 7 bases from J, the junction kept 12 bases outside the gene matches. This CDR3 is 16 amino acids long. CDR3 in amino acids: CASSNTGTGLKNEQFF. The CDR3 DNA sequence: TGTGCCAGCAGCAACACTGGGACAGGGTTGAAAAATGAGCAGTTCTTC.

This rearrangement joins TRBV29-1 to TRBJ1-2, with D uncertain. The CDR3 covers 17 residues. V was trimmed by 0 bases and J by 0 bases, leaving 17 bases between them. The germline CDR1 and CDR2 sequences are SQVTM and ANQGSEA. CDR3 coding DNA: TGCAGCGTTGAAGAGGCACGAGTGGGAAACTCTAACTATGGCTACACCTTC. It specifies CSVEEARVGNSNYGYTF.

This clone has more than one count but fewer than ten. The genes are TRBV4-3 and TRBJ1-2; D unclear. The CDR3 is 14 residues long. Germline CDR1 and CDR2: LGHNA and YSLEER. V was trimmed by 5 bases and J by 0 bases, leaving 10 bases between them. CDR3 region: CASSTGGTNYGYTF. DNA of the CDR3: TGCGCCAGCAGCACCGGAGGTACTAACTATGGCTACACCTTC.

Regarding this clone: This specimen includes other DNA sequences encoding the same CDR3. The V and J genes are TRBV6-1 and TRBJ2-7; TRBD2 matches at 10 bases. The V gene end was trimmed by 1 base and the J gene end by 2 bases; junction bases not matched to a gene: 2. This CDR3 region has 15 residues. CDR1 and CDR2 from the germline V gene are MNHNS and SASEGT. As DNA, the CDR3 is TGTGCCAGCAGTGAAGGTCTAGCGGGAGCCTACGAGCAGTACTTC. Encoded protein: CASSEGLAGAYEQYF.

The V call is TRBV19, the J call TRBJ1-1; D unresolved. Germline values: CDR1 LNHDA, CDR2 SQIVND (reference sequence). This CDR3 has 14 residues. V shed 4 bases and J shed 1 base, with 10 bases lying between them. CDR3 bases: TGTGCCAGTAGTACCTATTCGGGGAACACTGAAGCTTTCTTT. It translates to CASSTYSGNTEAFF. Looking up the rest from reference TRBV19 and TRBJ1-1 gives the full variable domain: DGGITQSPKYLFRKEGQNVTLSCEQNLNHDAMYWYRQDPGQGLRLIYYSQIVNDFQKGDIAEGYSVSREKKESFPLTVTSAQKNPTAFYLCASSTYSGNTEAFFGQGTRLTVV.

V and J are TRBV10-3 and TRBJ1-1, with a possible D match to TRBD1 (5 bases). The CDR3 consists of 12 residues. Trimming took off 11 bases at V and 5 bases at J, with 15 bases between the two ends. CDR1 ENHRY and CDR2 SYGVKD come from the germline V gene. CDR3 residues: CASQRGRTEAFF. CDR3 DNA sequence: TGTGCCTCGCAGCGGGGGAGGACTGAAGCTTTCTTT.

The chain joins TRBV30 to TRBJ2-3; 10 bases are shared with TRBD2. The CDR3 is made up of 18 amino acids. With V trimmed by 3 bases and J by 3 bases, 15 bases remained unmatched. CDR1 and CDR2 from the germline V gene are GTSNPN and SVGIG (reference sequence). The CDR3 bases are TGTGCCTGGAGCTCGCTGGGGGCTAGCGGGAGTGATACAGATACGCAGTATTTT. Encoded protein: CAWSSLGASGSDTDTQYF.

CDR3 region: CASSLAWDLPYEQYF. CDR3 bases: TGTGCCAGCAGCTTAGCGTGGGACCTTCCCTACGAGCAGTACTTC. The chain combines TRBV11-2 with TRBJ2-7; D may match TRBD1 or TRBD2 (5 bases each). With 1 base removed from V and 2 bases from J, the gap between germline ends came to 12 bases. This CDR3 spans 15 amino acids. Germline V lookup: CDR1 SGHAT, CDR2 FQNNGV.

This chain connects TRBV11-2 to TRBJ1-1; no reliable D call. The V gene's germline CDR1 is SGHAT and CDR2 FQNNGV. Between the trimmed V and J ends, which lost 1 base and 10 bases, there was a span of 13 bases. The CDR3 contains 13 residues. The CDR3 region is CASSLVLALGAFF. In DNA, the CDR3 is TGTGCCAGCAGCTTAGTTTTAGCCCTGGGAGCTTTCTTT.

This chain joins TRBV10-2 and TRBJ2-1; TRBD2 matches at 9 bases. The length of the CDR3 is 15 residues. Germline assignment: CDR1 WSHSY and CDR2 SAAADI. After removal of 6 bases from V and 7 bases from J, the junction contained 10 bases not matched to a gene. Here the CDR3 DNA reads TGCGCCAGCAGCCCCTTCGCGGGAGGGAGGAATGAGCAGTTCTTC. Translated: CASSPFAGGRNEQFF.

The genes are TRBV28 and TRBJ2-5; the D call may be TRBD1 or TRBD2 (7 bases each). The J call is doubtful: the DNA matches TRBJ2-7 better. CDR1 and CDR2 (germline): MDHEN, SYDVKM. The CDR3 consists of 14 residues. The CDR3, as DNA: TGTGCCAGCAGAGCACAGGGGCCGGGGGGCGAGCAGTACTTC. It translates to CASRAQGPGGEQYF.

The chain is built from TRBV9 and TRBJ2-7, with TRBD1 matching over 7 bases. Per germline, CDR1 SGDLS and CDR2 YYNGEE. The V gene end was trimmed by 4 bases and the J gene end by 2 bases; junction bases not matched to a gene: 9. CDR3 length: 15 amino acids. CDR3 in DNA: TGTGCCAGCAGCTTTGGGACAGCTGAAACCTACGAGCAGTACTTC. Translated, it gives CASSFGTAETYEQYF.

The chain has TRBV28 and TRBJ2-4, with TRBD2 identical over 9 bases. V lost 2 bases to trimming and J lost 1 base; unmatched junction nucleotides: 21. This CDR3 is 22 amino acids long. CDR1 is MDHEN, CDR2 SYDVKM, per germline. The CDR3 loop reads CASSLPTDRTFLAGAAKNIQYF. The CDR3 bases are TGTGCCAGCAGTTTACCTACGGACAGGACCTTCTTAGCGGGAGCGGCCAAAAACATTCAGTACTTC.

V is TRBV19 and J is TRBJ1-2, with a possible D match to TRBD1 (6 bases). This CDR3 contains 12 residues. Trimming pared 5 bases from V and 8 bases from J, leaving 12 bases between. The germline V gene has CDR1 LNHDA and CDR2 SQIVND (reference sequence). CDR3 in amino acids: CASSLTGRGYTF. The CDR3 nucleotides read TGTGCCAGTAGTCTTACAGGGAGGGGCTACACCTTC.

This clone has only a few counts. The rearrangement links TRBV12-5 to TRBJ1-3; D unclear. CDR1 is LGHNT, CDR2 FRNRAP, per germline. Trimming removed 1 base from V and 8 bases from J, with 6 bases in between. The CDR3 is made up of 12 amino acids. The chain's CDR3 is CASGLGQHTIYF. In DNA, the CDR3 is TGTGCTAGTGGTTTGGGCCAACACACCATATATTTT. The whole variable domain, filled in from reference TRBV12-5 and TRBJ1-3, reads DARVTQTPRHKVTEMGQEVTMRCQPILGHNTVFWYRQTMMQGLELLAYFRNRAPLDDSGMPKDRFSAEMPDATLATLKIQPSEPRDSAVYFCASGLGQHTIYFGEGSWLTVV.